The 24 T cell receptor beta chains below were found in one sample sequenced in a study of long-term antiretroviral therapy in people with HIV. Version v3.0 of the immunoSEQ assay ran at survey level. The data were produced by immunoSEQ multiplex PCR, yet TCRdb's version contains in-frame clones alone and is incomplete. The sample records about 39,000 clones, roughly nine tenths being singletons. Source: unsorted PBMCs, taken 1.2 years after starting antiretroviral therapy. These receptor sequences come from a woman in her 50s with HIV.

The V gene is TRBV9, the J gene TRBJ2-7; 10 nucleotides line up with TRBD2. V lost 3 bases, J lost 6 bases, and 6 bases stayed unmatched. Germline assignment: CDR1 SGDLS and CDR2 YYNGEE. The CDR3 is 14 residues long. The CDR3 sequence is CASSERGGPTEQYF. As DNA, the CDR3 is TGTGCCAGCAGCGAGCGGGGGGGCCCTACCGAGCAGTACTTC.

The chain employs TRBV12-5 and TRBJ1-1, with D unclear. The V end was cut by 3 bases, the J end by 2 bases, with 4 bases between. The CDR3 loop spans 12 amino acids. Germline values: CDR1 LGHNT, CDR2 FRNRAP. The CDR3 here is CASGLENTEAFF. The CDR3 region has the DNA TGTGCTAGTGGTTTAGAAAACACTGAAGCTTTCTTT.

The V gene is TRBV5-4, the J gene TRBJ2-1; D remains unclear. Germline CDR1 reads SGHNT; CDR2 reads YYREEE (reference sequence). Trimming removed 3 bases at V and 12 bases at J, with 10 bases between. CDR3 length equals 11 residues. This CDR3 is CASSSLNRQFF. CDR3 sequence (DNA): TGTGCCAGCAGCTCCCTTAATCGGCAGTTCTTC.

This chain joins TRBV25-1 and TRBJ1-2; 7 bases fit TRBD1. This CDR3 is 14 amino acids long. V lost 6 bases to trimming and J lost 1 base; unmatched junction nucleotides: 5. The V gene's germline CDR1 is MGHDK and CDR2 SYGVNS. The DNA for the CDR3 is TGTGCCAGCAGGGGGGGACAGATTAACTATGGCTACACCTTC. This codes for CASRGGQINYGYTF.

CDR3 DNA: TGTGCCTGGAGGCGGGGGTCAGGGCAGTATCAGGGCTACACCTTC. It codes for CAWRRGSGQYQGYTF. The chain links TRBV30 to TRBJ1-2; TRBD1 is a possible D gene (5 bases). The CDR3 totals 15 residues. The V gene's germline CDR1 is GTSNPN and CDR2 SVGIG (reference sequence). The V and J ends lost 3 bases and 8 bases respectively, with 22 bases between them.

The chain links TRBV6-5 to TRBJ2-7; no reliable D call. The CDR3 contains 14 residues. Trimming removed 6 bases at V and 2 bases at J, with 14 bases between. Looked up from germline, CDR1 is MNHEY and CDR2 is SVGAGI. The CDR3 sequence is CASSPILPPYEQYF. Here the CDR3 DNA reads TGTGCCAGCAGCCCAATACTGCCCCCCTACGAGCAGTACTTC.

The chain combines TRBV6-1 with TRBJ2-4; TRBD1 might be the D (5 bases). The CDR3 sequence is 13 residues long. V was trimmed by 3 bases and J by 8 bases, leaving 11 bases between them. Germline V gives CDR1 MNHNS, CDR2 SASEGT. CDR3 DNA: TGTGCCAGCAGTGACCGTACAGGTTACATTCAGTACTTC. Translating gives CASSDRTGYIQYF.

The V call is TRBV7-9, the J call TRBJ2-7; 10 nucleotides agree with TRBD1. This CDR3 is built from 15 residues. Trimming cost V 5 bases and J 3 bases; bases outside gene matches: 7. Germline lookup yields CDR1 SEHNR and CDR2 FQNEAQ (reference sequence). CDR3 residues: CASSPRTGGVYEQYF. The CDR3 DNA sequence: TGTGCCAGCAGCCCGAGGACAGGGGGGGTCTACGAGCAGTACTTC.

The chain combines TRBV29-1 with TRBJ1-1; D is unresolved. Per germline, CDR1 SQVTM and CDR2 ANQGSEA. V was pared by 7 bases and J by 0 bases, with 9 bases between. The CDR3 has 12 amino acids. The DNA for the CDR3 is TGCAGCGCCCATCTTCTGAACACTGAAGCTTTCTTT. Translation: CSAHLLNTEAFF.

This clone appeared a single time. J is TRBJ1-3 and V is TRBV2; no definite D call. Trimming shortened V by 8 bases and J by 0 bases, and 8 bases separated the two germline ends. The CDR3 loop spans 13 amino acids. CDR1 is SNHLY and CDR2 is FYNNEI in the germline V gene. The CDR3, as DNA: TGTGCCAGCGCGGGCAGCTCTGGAAACACCATATATTTT. Amino acid sequence: CASAGSSGNTIYF.

This chain uses TRBV15 with TRBJ1-2, with D perhaps matching TRBD1 (5 bases). V dropped 7 bases and J dropped 4 bases, with 16 bases sitting between them. The CDR3 runs to 14 residues. Germline-derived CDR1 and CDR2 are LNHNV and YYDKDF (reference sequence). CDR3 loop: CATTRPGVSYGYTF. CDR3 DNA sequence: TGTGCCACCACACGCCCGGGGGTTAGCTATGGCTACACCTTC.

V and J are TRBV5-6 and TRBJ1-5, with 7 bases fitting TRBD1. CDR1 and CDR2 (germline): SGHDT, YYEEEE. The CDR3 totals 13 residues. The junction had 1 base not matched to a gene; V was cut back by 0 bases and J by 7 bases. CDR3 DNA sequence: TGTGCCAGCAGCTTGGGAGGGGGCCAGCCCCAGCATTTT. Residues: CASSLGGGQPQHF. Drawing the rest from reference TRBV5-6 and TRBJ1-5, the complete variable domain is DAGVTQSPTHLIKTRGQQVTLRCSPKSGHDTVSWYQQALGQGPQFIFQYYEEEERQRGNFPDRFSGHQFPNYSSELNVNALLLGDSALYLCASSLGGGQPQHFGDGTRLSIL.

The chain employs TRBV9 and TRBJ2-7, with D perhaps TRBD1 or TRBD2 (5 bases each). The CDR3 consists of 14 residues. Deletions cut 3 bases from V and 4 bases from J, with 14 bases between. Per the germline V gene, CDR1 is SGDLS and CDR2 is YYNGEE. The chain's CDR3 is CASSATGTAYEQYF. The DNA for the CDR3 is TGTGCCAGCAGCGCAACCGGGACGGCATACGAGCAGTACTTC.

The chain has TRBV5-4 and TRBJ2-4; 8 bases align to TRBD2. V shed 2 bases and J 0 bases; nucleotides not matched to a gene: 7. The CDR3 sequence is 17 residues long. Germline CDR1 is SGHNT and CDR2 is YYREEE (reference sequence). The DNA of the CDR3 is TGTGCCAGCAGCTTTAGAGGGCGGGGGGTAGCCAAAAACATTCAGTACTTC. This encodes CASSFRGRGVAKNIQYF.

The rearrangement uses TRBV5-1 and TRBJ1-1; 11 bases agree with TRBD1. Per germline, CDR1 SGHRS and CDR2 YFSETQ. The CDR3 length is 13 residues. The V and J ends lost 4 bases and 6 bases, in that order; junction bases with no gene match: 2. CDR3 in amino acids: CASSGQGAPEAFF. Written as DNA, the CDR3 is TGCGCCAGCAGCGGACAGGGGGCGCCTGAAGCTTTCTTT.

The CDR3 DNA reads as TGTGCCAGCAGCCCAAGTATCTATGGCTACACCTTC. Amino acids: CASSPSIYGYTF. The chain uses TRBV7-3 and TRBJ1-2; the D is unclear. V lost 5 bases, J lost 4 bases, and 8 bases lay in between. CDR3 length: 12 amino acids. Germline CDR1 reads SGHTA; CDR2 reads FQGTGA.

The rearrangement joins TRBV19 to TRBJ2-3; 13 bases agree with TRBD2. Germline V lookup: CDR1 LNHDA, CDR2 SQIVND (reference sequence). This CDR3 spans 18 amino acids. The V gene end was trimmed by 5 bases and the J gene end by 2 bases; junction bases not matched to a gene: 10. For the CDR3, the DNA is TGTGCCAGTAGTGGCTACTCCGGGACTAGCGGGGACACAGATACGCAGTATTTT. It specifies CASSGYSGTSGDTDTQYF. Drawing the rest from reference TRBV19 and TRBJ2-3, the complete variable domain is DGGITQSPKYLFRKEGQNVTLSCEQNLNHDAMYWYRQDPGQGLRLIYYSQIVNDFQKGDIAEGYSVSREKKESFPLTVTSAQKNPTAFYLCASSGYSGTSGDTDTQYFGPGTRLTVL.

For the CDR3, the DNA is TGTGCCAGCAGTTCCTTGGTAACGGGGAGTTATAGCAATCAGCCCCAGCATTTT. It is translated as CASSSLVTGSYSNQPQHF. The gene calls are TRBV27 and TRBJ1-5; D gene unclear. The CDR3 is 18 residues long. Between the trimmed V and J ends, which lost 4 bases and 0 bases, there was a span of 19 bases. Germline V gene lookup returns CDR1 MNHEY and CDR2 SMNVEV (reference sequence).

V is TRBV29-1 and J is TRBJ2-5; TRBD2 matches 13 bases. The J segment lost 2 bases and the V segment lost 4 bases, leaving 1 base of the junction unmatched. The V gene's germline CDR1 is SQVTM and CDR2 ANQGSEA. This CDR3 has 14 amino acids. The CDR3 nucleotides are TGCAGCGTTGGGACTAGCGGGGGTCAAGAGACCCAGTACTTC. As protein: CSVGTSGGQETQYF.

The chain carries TRBV7-8 and TRBJ2-3, with no clear D. Germline-derived CDR1 and CDR2 are SGHVS and FQNEAQ. This CDR3 has 14 residues. Trimming pared 2 bases from V and 6 bases from J, leaving 12 bases between. The CDR3 loop reads CASSLKLGSDTQYF. The CDR3 bases are TGTGCCAGCAGCTTAAAATTGGGAAGCGATACGCAGTATTTT.

This clone has a handful of counts. The rearrangement uses TRBV7-9 and TRBJ1-1; tentative D call: TRBD1 (5 bases). CDR3 length equals 11 residues. Germline CDR1 reads SEHNR; CDR2 reads FQNEAQ (reference sequence). Between the trimmed V and J ends, which lost 6 bases and 8 bases, there was a span of 10 bases. The CDR3 coding sequence is TGTGCCAGCAGTCGCTCAGGGGAAGCTTTCTTT. As protein: CASSRSGEAFF.

The V call is TRBV28, the J call TRBJ2-7; the D is unclear. CDR1 is MDHEN, CDR2 SYDVKM, per germline. Trimming removed 8 bases at V and 12 bases at J, with 17 bases between. The CDR3 is 11 residues long. The CDR3 DNA follows: TGTGCCAGCCAAGGACCCCGTGAAATGTACTTC. It translates to CASQGPREMYF.

The CDR3 DNA is TGTGCCAGCAGGGGACAGGATAGCACAGATACGCAGTATTTT. Protein: CASRGQDSTDTQYF. The V call is TRBV6-1, the J call TRBJ2-3; 8 nucleotides align to TRBD1. Germline trimming cut 6 bases from V and 0 bases from J; bases unmatched to any gene: 2. Germline CDR1 and CDR2: MNHNS and SASEGT. This CDR3 region has 14 residues.

CDR3: CASSSEGGAYEQYF. DNA for the CDR3: TGTGCCAGCAGTTCCGAGGGCGGGGCCTACGAGCAGTACTTC. The genes are TRBV6-5 and TRBJ2-7; tentative D call: TRBD2 (6 bases). Looked up from germline, CDR1 is MNHEY and CDR2 is SVGAGI. The CDR3 spans 14 residues. The V gene lost 4 bases and the J gene lost 2 bases, with 12 bases spanning the gap.